Presented here are 30 T cell receptor beta chains from one specimen sequenced in a study of blood T cell repertoires in COVID-19. The protocol was immunoSEQ multiplex PCR, while the TCRdb copy is restricted to in-frame clones and leaves out a portion. The sample has fewer than 250,000 clones, 84% seen once. Sequences were obtained from PBMCs or T cells enriched from blood (not recorded which). The origin of the receptors is a woman in her 30s who had been exposed to COVID-19.

The V gene is TRBV5-4, the J gene TRBJ1-1; D possibly corresponds to TRBD1 (6 bases). V lost 4 bases and J 13 bases, leaving 14 bases between the germline ends. The V gene's germline CDR1 is SGHNT and CDR2 YYREEE (reference sequence). This CDR3 has 11 residues. The DNA of the CDR3 is TGTGCCAGCAGCCTGGCAGGGGCTAATTTCTTT. This sequence encodes CASSLAGANFF.

The chain joins TRBV6-5 to TRBJ1-2; 10 bases line up with TRBD1. V was clipped by 8 bases and J by 4 bases; unmatched bases: 7. Looked up from germline, CDR1 is MNHEY and CDR2 is SVGAGI. This CDR3 spans 14 amino acids. CDR3 nucleotides: TGTGCCAGCGCACAGACAGGGGGCTCCTATGGCTACACCTTC. This translates into CASAQTGGSYGYTF.

The CDR3 DNA is TGTGCCATCAGTACAGAATCCTACGAGCAGTACTTC. Protein: CAISTESYEQYF. The J gene is TRBJ2-7, the V gene TRBV10-3; no firm D call. Trimming removed 5 bases at V and 1 base at J, with 6 bases between. This CDR3 is 12 amino acids long. Germline assignment: CDR1 ENHRY and CDR2 SYGVKD.

The rearrangement uses TRBV7-2 and TRBJ1-2; D ambiguous. The germline V gene encodes CDR1 SGHTA and CDR2 FQGNSA. V gave up 1 base and J gave up 11 bases, with 11 bases separating them. This CDR3 contains 12 residues. The CDR3 DNA reads TGTGCCAGCAGCTTAGGCCCGGCGGAGTACACCTTC. This codes for CASSLGPAEYTF.

The chain employs TRBV2 and TRBJ1-2; D is perhaps TRBD1 (6 bases). This CDR3 is 13 amino acids long. Trimming stripped 4 bases from V and 6 bases from J, with 12 bases between. CDR1 is SNHLY, CDR2 FYNNEI, per germline. In DNA form, the CDR3 reads TGTGCCAGCAGTGGGGTAGGGGACAATGGCTACACCTTC. This encodes CASSGVGDNGYTF.

This clone appeared a few times. The chain uses TRBV3-1 (or the pseudogene TRBV3-2) and TRBJ1-4, with D tentatively TRBD1 (5 bases). Trimming left V 1 base short and J 3 bases short, with 9 bases between. The CDR3 is 15 residues long. Germline values: CDR1 LGHDT, CDR2 YNNKEL (reference sequence). CDR3 amino acids: CASSQVRGPNEKLFF. CDR3 nucleotide sequence: TGTGCCAGCAGCCAAGTAAGGGGCCCTAATGAAAAACTGTTTTTT.

The chain links TRBV9 to TRBJ2-2; 9 bases fit TRBD2. Per the germline V gene, CDR1 is SGDLS and CDR2 is YYNGEE. With 0 bases clipped from V and 6 bases from J, the junction kept 6 bases outside the gene matches. CDR3 length: 16 residues. The CDR3 sequence is CASSVVRAGGPGELFF. The CDR3 nucleotides read TGTGCCAGCAGCGTAGTTCGAGCGGGGGGTCCCGGGGAGCTGTTTTTT.

The V call is TRBV7-9, the J call TRBJ2-7, with TRBD2 as a possible D gene (5 bases). The CDR3 sequence is 15 residues long. Between the trimmed V and J ends, which lost 6 bases and 1 base, there was a span of 16 bases. The germline V gene has CDR1 SEHNR and CDR2 FQNEAQ (reference sequence). The DNA for the CDR3 is TGTGCCAGCAGACCCGACGGGCGGGTGTCCTACGAGCAGTACTTC. Translated, it gives CASRPDGRVSYEQYF. The entire variable domain, with the rest obtained from reference TRBV7-9 and TRBJ2-7, is as follows: DTGVSQNPRHKITKRGQNVTFRCDPISEHNRLYWYRQTLGQGPEFLTYFQNEAQLEKSRLLSDRFSAERPKGSFSTLEIQRTEQGDSAMYLCASRPDGRVSYEQYFGPGTRLTVT.

The J gene is TRBJ1-1, the V gene TRBV7-8; possibly TRBD1 for D (6 bases). The V and J ends lost 2 bases and 10 bases respectively, with 23 bases between them. CDR1 is SGHVS, CDR2 FQNEAQ, per germline. This CDR3 comprises 16 residues. The CDR3 DNA reads TGTGCCAGCAGCTTACGGCGTGACAGGCTCGGATACAGAGCTTTCTTT. Translation: CASSLRRDRLGYRAFF.

V usage is TRBV4-1 and J usage is TRBJ1-2; possible D gene TRBD1, 6 bases. Trimming took 8 bases from V and 6 from J, leaving 16 bases between them. This CDR3 has 13 residues. Per the germline V gene, CDR1 is MGHRA and CDR2 is YSYEKL. DNA for the CDR3: TGCGCCAGCCGACAGGAGATGATAGATGGCTACACCTTC. Amino acid sequence: CASRQEMIDGYTF.

The V and J genes are TRBV18 and TRBJ1-4; a possible D gene is TRBD1 (6 bases). Germline CDR1 is KGHSH and CDR2 is LQKENI. With 3 bases removed from V and 0 bases from J, the gap between germline ends came to 11 bases. There are 16 residues in the CDR3. CDR3 residues: CASSPNRVATNEKLFF. The CDR3 region has the DNA TGTGCCAGCTCACCCAACAGGGTTGCAACTAATGAAAAACTGTTTTTT.

The chain has TRBV6-5 and TRBJ1-6; no clear D gene. The germline CDR1 and CDR2 sequences are MNHEY and SVGAGI. Trimming stripped 10 bases from V and 11 bases from J, with 21 bases between. The CDR3 contains 14 residues. The CDR3 loop reads CATRPMGAYTPLHF. Here the CDR3 DNA reads TGTGCCACACGACCAATGGGAGCTTATACACCCCTCCACTTT.

The gene calls are TRBV5-8 and TRBJ2-3; 10 bases agree with TRBD1. Unmatched junction bases numbered 8, after V lost 0 bases and J lost 4 bases. The CDR3 has 17 residues. Germline values: CDR1 SGHTS, CDR2 YDEGEE. The CDR3 reads CASSLGVRQGASDTQYF. DNA of the CDR3: TGTGCCAGCAGCTTGGGTGTTCGACAGGGGGCTTCAGATACGCAGTATTTT.

This clone was seen a single time. The chain joins TRBV6-5 to TRBJ2-7; TRBD2 agrees at 11 bases. The CDR3 length is 13 residues. Germline assignment: CDR1 MNHEY and CDR2 SVGAGI. The V segment lost 8 bases and the J segment 1 base; nucleotides outside the gene matches: 1. CDR3 region: CASGLAGSYEQYF. The CDR3 DNA is TGTGCCAGCGGACTAGCGGGTTCCTACGAGCAGTACTTC.

There are a few counts of this clone. J is TRBJ1-1 and V is TRBV10-1; no definite D call. V was clipped by 6 bases and J by 3 bases, with 11 bases between them. This CDR3 region has 13 residues. In germline, CDR1 is WNHNN, CDR2 SYGVQD (reference sequence). The CDR3 spells CASSVAVDTEAFF. The CDR3 DNA sequence: TGCGCCAGCAGCGTGGCTGTCGACACTGAAGCTTTCTTT.

The chain joins TRBV19 to TRBJ1-1; D perhaps matches TRBD1 (6 bases). The length of the CDR3 is 14 residues. V lost 5 bases to trimming and J lost 7 bases, with 17 bases between them. The germline CDR1 and CDR2 sequences are LNHDA and SQIVND (reference sequence). CDR3 nucleotide sequence: TGTGCCAGTAGTCCGGAGGCGGGGGACATTGAAGCTTTCTTT. Protein product: CASSPEAGDIEAFF.

This clone was observed once. The rearrangement joins TRBV30 to TRBJ2-2, with a tentative D call TRBD1 (5 bases). The germline gives CDR1 GTSNPN, CDR2 SVGIG (reference sequence). The V end lost 5 bases, the J end lost 3 bases, and 10 bases lay between the germline ends. The CDR3 has 13 amino acids. CDR3 residues: CAWVVGDTGELFF. CDR3 DNA: TGTGCCTGGGTGGTAGGGGACACCGGGGAGCTGTTTTTT.

This chain connects TRBV24-1 to TRBJ2-5; a possible D gene is TRBD2 (7 bases). Germline V gene lookup returns CDR1 KGHDR and CDR2 SFDVKD. V lost 0 bases and J 2 bases, leaving 12 bases between the germline ends. CDR3 length equals 16 residues. This chain's CDR3 is CATSDLGRGGQETQYF. CDR3 in DNA: TGTGCCACCAGTGATTTGGGCAGGGGAGGGCAAGAGACCCAGTACTTC.

This clone came up a few times. CDR3 sequence reads: CASSSRNTEAFF. CDR3 sequence (DNA): TGTGCCAGCAGTTCCAGAAACACTGAAGCTTTCTTT. The rearrangement joins TRBV6-2 or TRBV6-3 to TRBJ1-1; no definite D call. V was trimmed by 4 bases and J by 2 bases, leaving 5 bases between them. Germline V gene sequence: CDR1 MNHEY, CDR2 SVGEGT. CDR3 length: 12 amino acids.

This clone was seen at least ten times. The rearrangement uses TRBV6-5 and TRBJ2-7; 7 bases map to TRBD1. Per germline, CDR1 MNHEY and CDR2 SVGAGI. V lost 6 bases to trimming and J lost 3 bases; unmatched junction nucleotides: 8. The CDR3 consists of 14 residues. CDR3 loop: CASRSRYRGYEQYF. CDR3 coding DNA: TGTGCCAGCAGAAGCCGGTACAGGGGCTACGAGCAGTACTTC.

Only a few counts were recorded for this clone. The gene calls are TRBV4-3 and TRBJ2-2; TRBD1 agrees at 9 bases. Trimming cost V 4 bases and J 1 base; bases outside gene matches: 7. Germline loops: CDR1 LGHNA, CDR2 YSLEER. The CDR3 extends over 17 amino acids. CDR3 bases: TGCGCCAGCAGCCTCACGGGGGGACAGGGGAACACCGGGGAGCTGTTTTTT. Amino acid sequence: CASSLTGGQGNTGELFF.

The chain uses TRBV7-6 and TRBJ1-4; TRBD1 is a possible D gene (5 bases). Trimming took 2 bases from V and 0 from J, leaving 13 bases between them. This CDR3 comprises 17 residues. CDR1 and CDR2 from the germline V gene are SGHVS and FNYEAQ. The CDR3 DNA is TGTGCCAGCAGCTTATTGGCGGGGGGACCAACTAATGAAAAACTGTTTTTT. Encoded protein: CASSLLAGGPTNEKLFF.

The rearrangement uses TRBV5-4 and TRBJ2-4, with D possibly matching TRBD2 (6 bases). The CDR3 has 15 residues. Germline CDR1 is SGHNT and CDR2 is YYREEE (reference sequence). Between the trimmed V and J ends, which lost 1 base and 6 bases, there was a span of 14 bases. The CDR3 DNA follows: TGTGCCAGCAGCTTGAATGCGGGAAACCCAAACATTCAGTACTTC. This sequence encodes CASSLNAGNPNIQYF.

This sequence joins TRBV30 and TRBJ1-2, with TRBD1 identical over 8 bases. V dropped 5 bases and J dropped 1; count of bases not matched to a gene: 3. Germline loops: CDR1 GTSNPN, CDR2 SVGIG (reference sequence). This CDR3 is 13 amino acids long. CDR3 DNA: TGTGCCTGGTTAGGACAGGGTAACTATGGCTACACCTTC. This codes for CAWLGQGNYGYTF.

The chain carries TRBV27 and TRBJ2-6, with 8 bases aligning to TRBD1. The CDR3 extends over 14 amino acids. Per germline, CDR1 MNHEY and CDR2 SMNVEV (reference sequence). CDR3 nucleotide sequence: TGTGCTGGACAGGGCCACTCTGGGGCCAACGTCCTGACTTTC. It specifies CAGQGHSGANVLTF. Drawing the rest from reference TRBV27 and TRBJ2-6, the complete variable domain is EAQVTQNPRYLITVTGKKLTVTCSQNMNHEYMSWYRQDPGLGLRQIYYSMNVEVTDKGDVPEGYKVSRKEKRNFPLILESPSPNQTSLYFCAGQGHSGANVLTFGAGSRLTVL.

The rearrangement links TRBV12-3 or TRBV12-4 to TRBJ1-2; TRBD1 matches 7 bases. This CDR3 has 13 residues. With 3 bases clipped from V and 3 bases from J, the junction kept 1 base outside the gene matches. The CDR3 DNA is TGTGCCAGCAGTTTCACAGGGGACTATGGCTACACCTTC. It yields the protein CASSFTGDYGYTF.

This chain links TRBV5-4 with TRBJ1-1, with D maybe TRBD1 (5 bases). Germline assignment: CDR1 SGHNT and CDR2 YYREEE (reference sequence). V was shortened by 4 bases and J by 3 bases, with 16 bases between the two germline ends. The CDR3 consists of 15 residues. This chain's CDR3 is CASSPRQGSHTEAFF. As DNA, the CDR3 is TGTGCCAGCAGCCCCCGGCAGGGATCCCACACTGAAGCTTTCTTT.

This clone was counted a few times. Other DNA sequences in this sample translate to the same CDR3. This chain links TRBV18 with TRBJ1-1; no reliable D call. Germline CDR1 and CDR2: KGHSH and LQKENI. The CDR3 sequence is 13 residues long. Deletions cut 3 bases from V and 1 base from J, with 6 bases between. CDR3 in amino acids: CASSPRANTEAFF. The CDR3 coding sequence is TGTGCCAGCTCACCTCGAGCGAACACTGAAGCTTTCTTT.

The V gene is TRBV6-1, the J gene TRBJ2-2; 7 nucleotides align to TRBD1. This CDR3 is built from 14 residues. Germline V gene data show CDR1 as MNHNS and CDR2 as SASEGT. The V and J ends lost 6 bases and 5 bases, in that order; junction bases with no gene match: 6. CDR3 sequence: CASRDRVETGELFF. In DNA form, the CDR3 reads TGTGCCAGCAGAGACAGGGTAGAAACCGGGGAGCTGTTTTTT.

V and J are TRBV5-1 and TRBJ2-1, with 10 bases that match TRBD1. Germline V gene data show CDR1 as SGHRS and CDR2 as YFSETQ. CDR3 size: 16 residues. Trimming at V came to 3 bases and at J to 8 bases, leaving 11 bases not matched to a gene. The CDR3 DNA reads as TGCGCCAGCAGCTCCAGCCCCGGGACAGGGGCCGATGAGCAGTTCTTC. Protein: CASSSSPGTGADEQFF.